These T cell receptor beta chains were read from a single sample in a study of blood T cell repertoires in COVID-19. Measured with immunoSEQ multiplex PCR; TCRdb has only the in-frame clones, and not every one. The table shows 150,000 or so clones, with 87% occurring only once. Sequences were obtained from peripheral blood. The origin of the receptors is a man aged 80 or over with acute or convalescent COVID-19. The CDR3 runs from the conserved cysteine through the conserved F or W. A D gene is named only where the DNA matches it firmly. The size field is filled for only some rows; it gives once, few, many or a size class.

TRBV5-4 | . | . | CASSLKGEETQYF
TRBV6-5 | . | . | CASRPRQTYNEQFF
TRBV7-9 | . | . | CAGRLGTDTQYF
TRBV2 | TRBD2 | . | CASSLLAGSTDTQYF
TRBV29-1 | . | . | CSVGRWGRDFTEAFF
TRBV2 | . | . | CASSEDLGRTQYF
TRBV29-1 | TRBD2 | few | CSVETLAGGWFSTDTQYF
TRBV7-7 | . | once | CASSLAGPEDTQYF
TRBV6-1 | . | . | CASSEQGQSYEQYF
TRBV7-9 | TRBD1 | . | CASSLMTGGNTEAFF
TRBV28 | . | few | CASSNRQNQSPLHF
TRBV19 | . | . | CASSRTVTIGSNQPQHF
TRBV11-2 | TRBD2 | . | CASSLLRGGQETQYF
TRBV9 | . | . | CASSAGHGVYNEQFF
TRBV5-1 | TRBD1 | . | CASHTTGTGGLNEQFF
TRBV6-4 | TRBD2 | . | CASTRDYDSYEQFF